Described below is a single T cell receptor (beta chain) sequence and its context. Clinical history reported by participants formed the basis on which cohorts were assigned. This specimen belongs to a study of blood T cell repertoires in COVID-19. The V and J ends lost 0 bases and 7 bases respectively, with 21 bases between them. Germline assignment: CDR1 LGHDT and CDR2 YNNKEL (reference sequence). The CDR3 is made up of 18 amino acids. Original methodology: Quantification of nucleated cells was approximated via reference gene primer amplification. Profiling relied on immunoSEQ multiplex PCR, and the TCRdb table lists in-frame clones only, not all of them. That table gives V, J and clone size, and the DNA gave D and trimming. Among 150,000 or so clones listed, approximately 87% were seen once.

This clonotype was obtained from a woman between 50 and 59 years old who had recovered from COVID-19. This rearrangement joins TRBV3-1 (or the pseudogene TRBV3-2) to TRBJ2-2; a possible D gene is TRBD2 (6 bases). The sample comprised PBMCs or T cells enriched from blood (not recorded which). The CDR3 sequence: CASSQDVLRGVRDGELFF. DNA of the CDR3: TGTGCCAGCAGCCAAGATGTCCTCCGCGGGGTCCGGGACGGGGAGCTGTTTTTT.